The 8 T cell receptor beta chains below all came from one sample that was sequenced in a study of T cell repertoires in cytomegalovirus infection. TCRdb ran MiXCR on the reads and lists one entry per CDR3 protein. This table holds around 430,000 distinct CDR3 sequences, roughly 43% found once. Antigens of these TCRs are unknown. The specimen was cultured PBMCs, collected from culture after CMV antigen stimulation. These receptors were taken from a human donor in good health (CMV status not recorded). Some clones in this sample may be carry-over from other donors' samples.

The genes are TRBV6-2 or TRBV6-3 and TRBJ2-1; D gene ambiguous. Germline loops: CDR1 MNHEY, CDR2 SVGEGT. The CDR3 spans 15 residues. Trimming stripped 2 bases from V and 0 bases from J, with 8 bases between. CDR3 sequence: CASSYLSVSYNEQFF. In DNA form, the CDR3 reads TGTGCCAGCAGTTACCTCTCCGTCTCCTACAATGAGCAGTTCTTC.

This clonotype was picked up a small number of times. This chain joins TRBV7-2 and TRBJ2-1, with 13 positions matching TRBD2. The germline V gene encodes CDR1 SGHTA and CDR2 FQGNSA. With V trimmed by 4 bases and J by 8 bases, 5 bases remained unmatched. The CDR3 has 15 residues. CDR3 bases: TGTGCCAGCAGCTCAGGACTAGCGGGGGCCTATGAGCAGTTCTTC. Its protein is CASSSGLAGAYEQFF.

CDR3 region: CASSDQGHYGYTF. Here the CDR3 DNA reads TGTGCCAGCAGCGATCAGGGCCACTATGGCTACACCTTC. The chain joins TRBV7-2 to TRBJ1-2, with TRBD1 as a possible D gene (5 bases). The V gene's germline CDR1 is SGHTA and CDR2 FQGNSA. The CDR3 extends over 13 amino acids. V shed 5 bases and J shed 3 bases, with 10 bases lying between them.

In nucleotides, the CDR3 is TGTGCCAGCAGCCCCTTCCCGGGAGTCAACGTCCTGACTTTC. This sequence encodes CASSPFPGVNVLTF. This chain uses TRBV3-1 with TRBJ2-6, with D possibly being TRBD2 (6 bases). V was pared by 4 bases and J by 9 bases, with 13 bases between. The CDR3 spans 14 residues. Germline V CDR1 and CDR2: LGHDT, YNNKEL (reference sequence).

The chain recombines TRBV7-2 with TRBJ1-1; 10 bases match TRBD1. Germline V lookup: CDR1 SGHTA, CDR2 FQGNSA. The CDR3 contains 15 residues. V shed 1 base, J shed 5 bases, and the junction held 4 bases outside the gene matches. The CDR3 coding sequence is TGTGCCAGCAGCTTAGGGGACAGGGGATGGACTGAAGCTTTCTTT. This translates into CASSLGDRGWTEAFF.

This clonotype was counted between two and nine times. V and J are TRBV10-3 and TRBJ2-3, with D hard to call. V was trimmed by 4 bases and J by 1 base, leaving 9 bases between them. The CDR3 runs to 14 residues. CDR1 is ENHRY and CDR2 is SYGVKD in the germline V gene. CDR3 loop: CAISVDRGTDTQYF. DNA for the CDR3: TGTGCCATCAGTGTAGACCGGGGCACAGATACGCAGTATTTT.

This clonotype has a handful of counts. V is TRBV7-2 and J is TRBJ1-3, with 7 bases lining up with TRBD1. Germline lookup yields CDR1 SGHTA and CDR2 FQGNSA. Trimming at V came to 5 bases and at J to 0 bases, leaving 7 bases not matched to a gene. The CDR3 is 16 amino acids. The CDR3 region has the DNA TGTGCCAGCAGCCCGACAGGGCCTAGCTCTGGAAACACCATATATTTT. Amino acid sequence: CASSPTGPSSGNTIYF.

The chain joins TRBV12-3 or TRBV12-4 to TRBJ1-1, with no clear D. The CDR3 runs 12 residues. V was cut by 8 bases and J by 5 bases, with 12 bases left in between. CDR3 nucleotide sequence: TGTGCCAGCCACCTCGCGGGGACTGAAGCTTTCTTT. Translating gives CASHLAGTEAFF.